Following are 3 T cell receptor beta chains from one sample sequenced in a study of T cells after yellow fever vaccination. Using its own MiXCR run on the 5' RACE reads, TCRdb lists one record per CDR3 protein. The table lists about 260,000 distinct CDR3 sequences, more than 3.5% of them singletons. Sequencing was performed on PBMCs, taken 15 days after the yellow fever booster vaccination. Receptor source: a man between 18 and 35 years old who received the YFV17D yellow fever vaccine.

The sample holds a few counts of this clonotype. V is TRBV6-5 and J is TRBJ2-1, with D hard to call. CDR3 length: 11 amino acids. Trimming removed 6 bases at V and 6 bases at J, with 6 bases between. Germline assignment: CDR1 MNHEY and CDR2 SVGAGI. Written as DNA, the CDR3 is TGTGCCAGCAGCCAGCTCAATGAGCAGTTCTTC. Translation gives CASSQLNEQFF.

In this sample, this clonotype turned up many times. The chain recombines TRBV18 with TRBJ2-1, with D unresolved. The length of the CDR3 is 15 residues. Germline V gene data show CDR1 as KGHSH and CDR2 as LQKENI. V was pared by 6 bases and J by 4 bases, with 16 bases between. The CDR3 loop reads CASSTGRTTYNEQFF. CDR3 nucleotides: TGTGCCAGCTCTACTGGCAGGACGACTTACAATGAGCAGTTCTTC.

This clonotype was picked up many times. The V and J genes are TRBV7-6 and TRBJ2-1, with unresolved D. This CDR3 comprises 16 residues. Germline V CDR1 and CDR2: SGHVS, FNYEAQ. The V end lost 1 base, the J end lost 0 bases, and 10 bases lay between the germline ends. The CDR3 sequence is CASSLDRPSSYNEQFF. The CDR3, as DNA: TGTGCCAGCAGCTTAGACCGCCCGAGCTCCTACAATGAGCAGTTCTTC.